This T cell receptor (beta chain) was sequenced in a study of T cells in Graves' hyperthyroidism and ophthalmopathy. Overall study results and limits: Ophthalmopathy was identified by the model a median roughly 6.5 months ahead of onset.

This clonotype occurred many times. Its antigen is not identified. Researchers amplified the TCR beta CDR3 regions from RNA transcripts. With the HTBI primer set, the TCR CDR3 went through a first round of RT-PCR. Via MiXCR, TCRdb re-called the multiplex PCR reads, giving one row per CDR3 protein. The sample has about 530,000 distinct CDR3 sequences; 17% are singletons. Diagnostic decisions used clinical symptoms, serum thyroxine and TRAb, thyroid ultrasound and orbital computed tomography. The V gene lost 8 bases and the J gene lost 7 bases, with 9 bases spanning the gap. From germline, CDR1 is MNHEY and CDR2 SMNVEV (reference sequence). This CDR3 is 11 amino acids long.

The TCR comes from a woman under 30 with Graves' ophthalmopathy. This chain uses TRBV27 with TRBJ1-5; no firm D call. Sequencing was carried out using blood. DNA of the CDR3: TGTGCCAGCGGTCAAGGACAGCCCCAGCATTTT. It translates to CASGQGQPQHF.